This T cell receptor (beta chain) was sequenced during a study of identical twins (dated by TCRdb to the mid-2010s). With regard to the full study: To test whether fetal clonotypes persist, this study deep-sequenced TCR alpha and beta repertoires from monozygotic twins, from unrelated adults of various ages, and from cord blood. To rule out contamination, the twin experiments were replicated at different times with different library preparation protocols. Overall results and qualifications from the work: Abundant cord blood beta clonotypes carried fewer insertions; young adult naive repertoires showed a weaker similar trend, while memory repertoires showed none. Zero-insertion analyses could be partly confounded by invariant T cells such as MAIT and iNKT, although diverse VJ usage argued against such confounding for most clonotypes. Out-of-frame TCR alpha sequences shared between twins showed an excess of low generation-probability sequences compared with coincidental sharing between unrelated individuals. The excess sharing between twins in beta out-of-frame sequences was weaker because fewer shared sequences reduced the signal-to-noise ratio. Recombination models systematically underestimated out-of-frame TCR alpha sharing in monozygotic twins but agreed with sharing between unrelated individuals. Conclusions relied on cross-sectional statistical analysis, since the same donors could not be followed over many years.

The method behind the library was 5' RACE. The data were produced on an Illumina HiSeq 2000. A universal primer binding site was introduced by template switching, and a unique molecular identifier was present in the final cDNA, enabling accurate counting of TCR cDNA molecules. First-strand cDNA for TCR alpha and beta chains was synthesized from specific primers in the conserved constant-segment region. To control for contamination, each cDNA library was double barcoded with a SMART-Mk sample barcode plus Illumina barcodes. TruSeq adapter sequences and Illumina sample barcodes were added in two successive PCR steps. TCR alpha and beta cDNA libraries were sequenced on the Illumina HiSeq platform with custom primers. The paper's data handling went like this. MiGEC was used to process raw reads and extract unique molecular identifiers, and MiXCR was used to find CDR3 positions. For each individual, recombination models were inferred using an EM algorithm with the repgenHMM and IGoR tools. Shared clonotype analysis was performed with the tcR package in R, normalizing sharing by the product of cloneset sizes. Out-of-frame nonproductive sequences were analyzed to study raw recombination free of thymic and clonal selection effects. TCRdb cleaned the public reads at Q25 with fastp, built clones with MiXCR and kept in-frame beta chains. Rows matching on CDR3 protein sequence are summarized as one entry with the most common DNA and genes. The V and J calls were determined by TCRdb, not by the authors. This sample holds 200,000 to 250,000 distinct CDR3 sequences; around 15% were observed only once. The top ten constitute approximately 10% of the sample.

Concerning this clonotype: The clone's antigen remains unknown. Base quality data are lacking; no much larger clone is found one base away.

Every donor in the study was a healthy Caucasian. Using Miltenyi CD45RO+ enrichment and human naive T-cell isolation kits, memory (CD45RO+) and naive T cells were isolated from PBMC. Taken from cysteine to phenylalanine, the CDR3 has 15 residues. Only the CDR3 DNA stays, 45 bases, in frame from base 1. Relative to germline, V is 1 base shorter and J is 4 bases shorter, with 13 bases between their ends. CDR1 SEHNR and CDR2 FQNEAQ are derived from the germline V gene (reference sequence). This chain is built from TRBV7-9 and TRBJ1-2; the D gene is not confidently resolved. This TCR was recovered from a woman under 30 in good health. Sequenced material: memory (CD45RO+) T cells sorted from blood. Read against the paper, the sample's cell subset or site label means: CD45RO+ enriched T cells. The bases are TGTGCCAGCAGCTTAGGGGGTGTTAGTGGCTATGGCTACACCTTC. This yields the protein CASSLGGVSGYGYTF.